The 26 T cell receptor beta chains below all came from one sample that was sequenced in a study of T cell repertoires in cytomegalovirus infection. These TCRs' antigens remain unknown. MiXCR, applied by TCRdb to the reads, yields one record per CDR3 protein. The sample yields tens of thousands of distinct CDR3 sequences, 20% to 25% seen once. Sequenced material: CD8+ T cells from cultured PBMCs, taken from culture after CMV antigen stimulation. The receptors here all came from a human donor in good health (CMV status not recorded). Some clones in this sample may be carry-over from other donors' samples.

The CDR3 coding sequence is TGTGCCAGCAGCTTAGTGGATACCTACAATGAGCAGTTCTTC. Its protein product is CASSLVDTYNEQFF. The chain links TRBV7-8 to TRBJ2-1; unclear D gene. Deletions cut 1 base from V and 2 bases from J, with 6 bases between. The CDR3 length is 14 residues. The germline gives CDR1 SGHVS, CDR2 FQNEAQ.

This clonotype was seen more than once but under ten times. The chain is built from TRBV29-1 and TRBJ2-1, with TRBD1 matching over 8 bases. The ends lost 0 bases at V and 8 bases at J; junction bases unmatched: 3. Per germline, CDR1 SQVTM and CDR2 ANQGSEA. There are 13 residues in the CDR3. The CDR3 protein is CSVEEDRADEQFF. The CDR3 bases are TGCAGCGTTGAAGAGGACAGGGCCGATGAGCAGTTCTTC.

This clonotype showed up just once. The genes are TRBV6-5 and TRBJ1-4; D unresolved. The V and J ends lost 5 bases and 3 bases respectively, with 10 bases between them. Germline-derived CDR1 and CDR2 are MNHEY and SVGAGI. This CDR3 contains 14 residues. CDR3 amino acids: CASSNTDPNEKLFF. The CDR3 DNA reads TGTGCCAGCAGTAACACGGACCCTAATGAAAAACTGTTTTTT.

V and J are TRBV7-9 and TRBJ2-7; 7 nucleotides align to TRBD1. The germline V gene has CDR1 SEHNR and CDR2 FQNEAQ (reference sequence). The ends lost 2 bases at V and 5 bases at J; junction bases unmatched: 6. This CDR3 has 14 residues. DNA of the CDR3: TGTGCCAGCAGCTTATCAGGCCAGGGGGACGAGCAGTACTTC. Its protein product is CASSLSGQGDEQYF.

V usage is TRBV6-5 and J usage is TRBJ1-1, with D possibly being TRBD1 (5 bases). This CDR3 spans 15 amino acids. Deletions cut 2 bases from V and 0 bases from J, with 10 bases between. The germline gives CDR1 MNHEY, CDR2 SVGAGI. CDR3 bases: TGTGCCAGCAGTTACGGGGGTGCGGTGAACACTGAAGCTTTCTTT. Amino acids: CASSYGGAVNTEAFF.

This chain joins TRBV12-3 or TRBV12-4 and TRBJ2-7; 8 nucleotides agree with TRBD1. This CDR3 region has 12 residues. Germline trimming cut 6 bases from V and 3 bases from J; bases unmatched to any gene: 1. The CDR3 sequence: CASRGTGYEQYF. CDR3 DNA: TGTGCCAGCAGGGGGACAGGCTACGAGCAGTACTTC.

The chain couples TRBV27 to TRBJ2-3, with unresolved D. Trimming cost V 4 bases and J 0 bases, with 5 bases left between them. The CDR3 has 13 amino acids. Germline CDR1 reads MNHEY; CDR2 reads SMNVEV (reference sequence). In nucleotides, the CDR3 is TGTGCCAGCAGTTGGGCGAGCACAGATACGCAGTATTTT. The encoded protein is CASSWASTDTQYF.

J is TRBJ1-5 and V is TRBV15, with TRBD1 matching over 9 bases. V lost 2 bases to trimming and J lost 5 bases; unmatched junction nucleotides: 10. The CDR3 is made up of 17 amino acids. Germline assignment: CDR1 LNHNV and CDR2 YYDKDF (reference sequence). CDR3 DNA sequence: TGTGCCACCAGCAGAAAAGCACAGGGGGCCTTCGATCAGCCCCAGCATTTT. Translated: CATSRKAQGAFDQPQHF.

CDR3 loop: CASSPEGLYQPQHF. The CDR3 nucleotides read TGTGCCAGCAGCCCCGAAGGGCTTTATCAGCCCCAGCATTTT. The chain joins TRBV7-2 to TRBJ1-5, with D uncertain. CDR3 size: 14 residues. Trimming stripped 5 bases from V and 5 bases from J, with 13 bases between. The germline V gene encodes CDR1 SGHTA and CDR2 FQGNSA.

This chain joins TRBV27 and TRBJ2-1, with TRBD1 identical over 9 bases. Germline CDR1 MNHEY, CDR2 SMNVEV (reference sequence). Trimming removed 4 bases from V and 8 bases from J; junction bases left unmatched: 9. This CDR3 spans 15 amino acids. The CDR3 reads CASSWPGQGSDEQFF. The CDR3 nucleotides are TGTGCCAGCAGTTGGCCGGGACAGGGTAGCGATGAGCAGTTCTTC.

V and J are TRBV7-6 and TRBJ1-1; D is undetermined. V was cut by 5 bases and J by 8 bases, with 15 bases left in between. Germline V gene sequence: CDR1 SGHVS, CDR2 FNYEAQ. The CDR3 is made up of 13 amino acids. As DNA, the CDR3 is TGTGCCAGCAGCAACGGACGGTCCGACGAAGCTTTCTTT. It is translated as CASSNGRSDEAFF. The full variable domain, its missing parts supplied by reference TRBV7-6 and TRBJ1-1, is GAGVSQSPRYKVTKRGQDVALRCDPISGHVSLYWYRQALGQGPEFLTYFNYEAQQDKSGLPNDRFSAERPEGSISTLTIQRTEQRDSAMYRCASSNGRSDEAFFGQGTRLTVV.

In this sample, this clonotype turned up a few times. The chain recombines TRBV28 with TRBJ1-1; no firm D call. Trimming cost V 2 bases and J 3 bases, with 7 bases left between them. The CDR3 is made up of 13 amino acids. Germline CDR1 is MDHEN and CDR2 is SYDVKM. CDR3 bases: TGTGCCAGCAGTTTACGACTGTACACTGAAGCTTTCTTT. Amino acid sequence: CASSLRLYTEAFF.

This clonotype occurred a few times. The rearrangement links TRBV10-3 to TRBJ2-3, with D possibly being TRBD1 or TRBD2 (6 bases each). Germline CDR1 and CDR2: ENHRY and SYGVKD. V lost 8 bases and J 0 bases, leaving 24 bases between the germline ends. The CDR3 is 18 residues long. The CDR3 protein is CAISAPKGGGTSTDTQYF. The CDR3 DNA reads as TGTGCCATCTCCGCGCCGAAAGGAGGGGGAACTAGCACAGATACGCAGTATTTT.

The V gene is TRBV4-1, the J gene TRBJ1-1; D possibly corresponds to TRBD1 (6 bases). V was shortened by 3 bases and J by 3 bases, with 8 bases between the two germline ends. The CDR3 runs to 13 residues. In germline, CDR1 is MGHRA, CDR2 YSYEKL. The CDR3 loop is CASSHNRDTEAFF. The CDR3 coding sequence is TGCGCCAGCAGCCATAACAGGGACACTGAAGCTTTCTTT.

The chain employs TRBV3-1 and TRBJ2-3; 9 bases match TRBD1. V dropped 6 bases and J dropped 3; count of bases not matched to a gene: 4. The CDR3 has 14 residues. Germline V gene lookup returns CDR1 LGHDT and CDR2 YNNKEL (reference sequence). The DNA for the CDR3 is TGTGCCAGCAGGACCGGGACAGGGACAGATACGCAGTATTTT. Residues: CASRTGTGTDTQYF.

This clonotype was counted ten times or more. The chain links TRBV9 to TRBJ1-2; the D gene is possibly TRBD1 (5 bases). Trimming took 0 bases from V and 6 from J, leaving 15 bases between them. Germline CDR1 and CDR2: SGDLS and YYNGEE. The length of the CDR3 is 15 residues. The DNA of the CDR3 is TGTGCCAGCAGCGTAGGGGGGTCGGGCGCCGATGGCTACACCTTC. Encoded protein: CASSVGGSGADGYTF.

The genes are TRBV5-1 and TRBJ1-4; maybe TRBD1 (5 bases). V was clipped by 3 bases and J by 6 bases, with 12 bases between them. CDR1 is SGHRS and CDR2 is YFSETQ in the germline V gene. This CDR3 has 14 amino acids. The DNA for the CDR3 is TGCGCCAGCAGCTCGAAGGGGATCGATGAAAAACTGTTTTTT. Translating gives CASSSKGIDEKLFF.

The V call is TRBV11-3, the J call TRBJ2-1, with D tentatively TRBD2 (5 bases). V lost 6 bases and J lost 8, with 17 bases in between. The CDR3 covers 14 residues. Germline V lookup: CDR1 SGHNT, CDR2 YENEEA. In DNA form, the CDR3 reads TGTGCCAGCAGTCGCGAGAACGGGATGGATGAGCAGTTCTTC. Encoded protein: CASSRENGMDEQFF. Full variable domain (missing parts from reference TRBV11-3 and TRBJ2-1): EAGVVQSPRYKIIEKKQPVAFWCNPISGHNTLYWYLQNLGQGPELLIRYENEEAVDDSQLPKDRFSAERLKGVDSTLKIQPAELGDSAVYLCASSRENGMDEQFFGPGTRLTVL.

The sample holds a few counts of this clonotype. The chain joins TRBV6-6 to TRBJ1-1; D perhaps matches TRBD1 (6 bases). V lost 1 base, J lost 1 base, and 13 bases lay in between. This CDR3 contains 16 residues. The germline CDR1 and CDR2 sequences are MNHNY and SVGAGI (reference sequence). CDR3 sequence: CASSYFATGQNTEAFF. For the CDR3, the DNA is TGTGCCAGCAGTTACTTCGCGACAGGCCAGAACACTGAAGCTTTCTTT.

The V and J genes are TRBV28 and TRBJ2-1; TRBD2 matches 11 bases. The CDR3 covers 14 residues. The germline V gene has CDR1 MDHEN and CDR2 SYDVKM. The ends lost 6 bases at V and 7 bases at J; junction bases unmatched: 5. The DNA of the CDR3 is TGTGCCAGCAGGTCCTGGACTAGCGGGAATGAGCAGTTCTTC. It is translated as CASRSWTSGNEQFF.

The rearrangement uses TRBV11-2 and TRBJ2-5, with D possibly matching TRBD2 (5 bases). The V and J ends lost 3 bases and 7 bases respectively, with 18 bases between them. Germline values: CDR1 SGHAT, CDR2 FQNNGV. The CDR3 consists of 15 residues. In nucleotides, the CDR3 is TGTGCCAGCAGCTTCAAGGACTCTGGAATTGGGACCCAGTACTTC. This sequence encodes CASSFKDSGIGTQYF. The whole variable domain, filled in from reference TRBV11-2 and TRBJ2-5, reads EAGVAQSPRYKIIEKRQSVAFWCNPISGHATLYWYQQILGQGPKLLIQFQNNGVVDDSQLPKDRFSAERLKGVDSTLKIQPAKLEDSAVYLCASSFKDSGIGTQYFGPGTRLLVL.

V gene TRBV7-8 combines with J gene TRBJ2-2; TRBD1 matches at 9 bases. Germline CDR1 and CDR2: SGHVS and FQNEAQ. Trimming removed 5 bases from V and 6 bases from J; junction bases left unmatched: 10. The CDR3 totals 16 residues. The DNA for the CDR3 is TGTGCCAGCAGCCGTACCGGGACAGGGAATCCCGGGGAGCTGTTTTTT. Protein sequence: CASSRTGTGNPGELFF.

This clonotype has just a few counts. The rearrangement uses TRBV28 and TRBJ2-1; 7 bases are a match to TRBD2. V shed 6 bases and J 4 bases; nucleotides not matched to a gene: 15. CDR1 is MDHEN and CDR2 is SYDVKM in the germline V gene. CDR3 size: 17 residues. The CDR3 bases are TGTGCCAGCAGCACAGAACCCGGTGGGGGGGGGTACAATGAGCAGTTCTTC. As protein: CASSTEPGGGGYNEQFF.

The rearrangement links TRBV12-3 or TRBV12-4 to TRBJ1-5; 9 bases fit TRBD1. The CDR3 sequence is 15 residues long. V lost 5 bases, J lost 5 bases, and 7 bases stayed unmatched. The CDR3 loop is CASSPWDREYQPQHF. DNA of the CDR3: TGTGCCAGCAGTCCTTGGGACAGGGAATATCAGCCCCAGCATTTT.

On this clonotype: The junction does not match germline at one end; this may be a read error. The genes are TRBV27 and TRBJ2-7; possibly TRBD1 for D (5 bases). CDR1 is MNHEY, CDR2 SMNVEV, per germline (reference sequence). This CDR3 has 13 residues. CDR3 in amino acids: CASSLSQASEQYF. Here the CDR3 DNA reads TGTGCCAGCAGCTTATCACAGGCCAGCGAGCAGTACTTC.

The rearrangement joins TRBV7-2 to TRBJ2-7; TRBD1 aligns across 9 bases. The CDR3 runs 16 residues. V was pared by 0 bases and J by 7 bases, with 10 bases of the junction left unmatched. Germline CDR1 is SGHTA and CDR2 is FQGNSA. CDR3 amino acids: CASSLAGGTGIREQYF. The DNA for the CDR3 is TGTGCCAGCAGCTTAGCGGGTGGGACAGGGATACGGGAGCAGTACTTC.